This T cell receptor beta chain was identified in a study of blood T cells in healthy people across ages. This clonotype was seen a handful of times. J gave up 0 bases and V 0 bases, and 11 bases lay outside the gene matches. From germline, CDR1 is LGHNA and CDR2 YSLEER. The CDR3 contains 18 residues. A second PCR of 7 to 11 cycles used a sample-barcoded 5' primer and a J-beta primer mix. Template switching added a 12-random-nucleotide identifier to every cDNA molecule. TCRdb redid the calling of the 5' RACE reads with MiXCR, one entry per CDR3 protein. The sample contains around 1,700,000 distinct CDR3 sequences, roughly 27% of which appear only once. Every sample yielded at least 6.5 million isolated PBMCs. Extraction of total RNA produced a minimum of 5.5 micrograms from each sample.

The sequence came from a woman aged 25 to 39 in good health. The J gene is TRBJ2-7, the V gene TRBV4-3, with 7 bases fitting TRBD1. Sequencing was done on a sample of blood. The CDR3 sequence is CASSQDPRGTPSSYEQYF. Here the CDR3 DNA reads TGCGCCAGCAGCCAAGATCCCAGGGGGACCCCTAGCTCCTACGAGCAGTACTTC.